This TCR beta chain is from a study of shared clonotypes between healthy human individuals. Study as a whole: A donor's plate count was three for CD4 naive and three for CD4 memory; CD8 naive had two and CD8 memory one. Study-level findings and limits: An anticipated effect of sequencing depth on clonotype sharing among donors was recognized. Estimated richness was generally greater in naive than memory subsets.

Libraries were prepared by immunoSEQ multiplex PCR; TCRdb keeps only in-frame clonotypes and omits some of them. The sample yields around 100,000 clones, about 70% seen once. Comment on this clone: Its antigen is unidentified.

CDR1 is LNHDA and CDR2 is SQIVND in the germline V gene (reference sequence). With 6 bases removed from V and 4 bases from J, the gap between germline ends came to 12 bases. The CDR3 runs to 14 residues. This sequence originates from a woman aged 30 to 39 in good health. The genes are TRBV19 and TRBJ2-2; D is possibly TRBD1 (6 bases). Sequenced input: memory CD8+ T cells sorted from blood. Documented subset: CD45RO+ cells pooled with CCR7-negative TemRA cells. The CDR3 sequence is CASRRTEGTGELFF. CDR3 bases: TGTGCCAGTAGAAGGACAGAAGGCACCGGGGAGCTGTTTTTT.